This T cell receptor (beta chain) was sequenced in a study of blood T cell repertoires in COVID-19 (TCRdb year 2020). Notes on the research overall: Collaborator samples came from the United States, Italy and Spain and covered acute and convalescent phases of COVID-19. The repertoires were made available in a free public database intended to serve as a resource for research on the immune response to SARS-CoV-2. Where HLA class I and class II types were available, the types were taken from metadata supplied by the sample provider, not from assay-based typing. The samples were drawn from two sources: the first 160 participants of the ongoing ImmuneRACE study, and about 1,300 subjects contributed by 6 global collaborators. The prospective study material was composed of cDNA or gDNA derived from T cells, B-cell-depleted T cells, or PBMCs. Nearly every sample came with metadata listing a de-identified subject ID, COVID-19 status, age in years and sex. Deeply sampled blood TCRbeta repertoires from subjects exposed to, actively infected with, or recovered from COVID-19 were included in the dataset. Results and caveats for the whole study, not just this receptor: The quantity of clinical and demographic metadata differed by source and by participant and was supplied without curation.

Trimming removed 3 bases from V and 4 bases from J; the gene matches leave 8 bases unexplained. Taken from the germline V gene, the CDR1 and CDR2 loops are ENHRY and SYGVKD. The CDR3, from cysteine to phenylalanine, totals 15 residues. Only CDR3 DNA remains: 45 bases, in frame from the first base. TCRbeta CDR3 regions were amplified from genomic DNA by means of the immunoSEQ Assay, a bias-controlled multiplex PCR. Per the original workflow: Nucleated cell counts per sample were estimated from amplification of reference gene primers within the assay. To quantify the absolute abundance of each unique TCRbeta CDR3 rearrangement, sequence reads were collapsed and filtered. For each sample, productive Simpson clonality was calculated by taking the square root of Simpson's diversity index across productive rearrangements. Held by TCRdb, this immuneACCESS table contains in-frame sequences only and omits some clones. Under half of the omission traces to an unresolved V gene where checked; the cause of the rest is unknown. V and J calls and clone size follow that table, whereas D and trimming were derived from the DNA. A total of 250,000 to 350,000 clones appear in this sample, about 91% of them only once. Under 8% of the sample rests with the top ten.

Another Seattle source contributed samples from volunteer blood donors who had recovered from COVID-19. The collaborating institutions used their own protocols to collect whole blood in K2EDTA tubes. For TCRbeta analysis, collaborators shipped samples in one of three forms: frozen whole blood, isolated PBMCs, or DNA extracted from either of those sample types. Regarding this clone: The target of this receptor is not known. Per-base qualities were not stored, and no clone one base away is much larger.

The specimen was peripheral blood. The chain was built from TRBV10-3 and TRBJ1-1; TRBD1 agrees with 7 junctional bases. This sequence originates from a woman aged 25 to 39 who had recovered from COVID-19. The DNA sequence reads TGTGCCATCAGTGACAGGACAGGTGAATTCACTGAAGCTTTCTTT. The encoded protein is CAISDRTGEFTEAFF.